These 18 T cell receptor beta chains were sequenced from one sample in a study of human T cells and chemical hapten exposure. TCRdb re-called the 5' RACE reads through MiXCR, storing one row per CDR3 protein. The sample has around 140,000 distinct CDR3 sequences; roughly 4% are singletons. Extraction yielded total RNA from whole blood (unfractionated). All receptors derive from a female donor in good health.

Details on this clonotype: A read error may be the cause here, since a much bigger clone is one base away. The chain carries TRBV5-6 and TRBJ2-2; D unresolved. Germline CDR1 is SGHDT and CDR2 is YYEEEE. Trimming took off 0 bases at V and 7 bases at J, with 16 bases between the two ends. The CDR3 has 16 residues. The CDR3 sequence: CASSLERRRASGELFF. The CDR3 nucleotides read TGTGCCAGCAGCTTGGAAAGGCGGCGAGCTAGCGGGGAGCTGTTTTTT. The whole variable domain, filled in from reference TRBV5-6 and TRBJ2-2, reads DAGVTQSPTHLIKTRGQQVTLRCSPKSGHDTVSWYQQALGQGPQFIFQYYEEEERQRGNFPDRFSGHQFPNYSSELNVNALLLGDSALYLCASSLERRRASGELFFGEGSRLTVL.

The table lists this clonotype with many counts. The chain carries TRBV5-5 and TRBJ1-1; a possible D gene is TRBD1 (5 bases). The CDR3 loop spans 13 amino acids. Germline CDR1 is SGHKS and CDR2 is YYEKEE (reference sequence). V lost 4 bases, J lost 7 bases, and 14 bases lay in between. The CDR3 is CASSLSGAFEAFF. The CDR3 nucleotides are TGTGCCAGCAGCCTGAGCGGGGCCTTTGAAGCTTTCTTT.

This clonotype appeared many times. The chain is built from TRBV6-5 and TRBJ1-6; 11 bases map to TRBD1. Unmatched junction bases numbered 1, after V lost 5 bases and J lost 7 bases. This CDR3 comprises 14 residues. Germline V gene sequence: CDR1 MNHEY, CDR2 SVGAGI. The CDR3 sequence: CASSRTGGNSPLHF. In DNA, the CDR3 is TGTGCCAGCAGTCGGACAGGGGGCAATTCACCCCTCCACTTT.

At least ten counts were recorded for this clonotype. The V and J genes are TRBV12-3 or TRBV12-4 and TRBJ1-2; a possible D gene is TRBD1 (6 bases). Trimming removed 9 bases from V and 4 bases from J, with 12 bases in between. This CDR3 has 12 residues. The CDR3 region is CASLQGLYGYTF. The CDR3 nucleotides read TGTGCCAGTTTACAGGGCCTCTATGGCTACACCTTC.

This clonotype showed up many times. This rearrangement joins TRBV7-2 to TRBJ2-7; D perhaps matches TRBD2 (6 bases). From germline, CDR1 is SGHTA and CDR2 FQGNSA. With 0 bases removed from V and 4 bases from J, the gap between germline ends came to 19 bases. This CDR3 is built from 17 residues. The chain's CDR3 is CASSLAGDSRTAYEQYF. DNA for the CDR3: TGTGCCAGCAGCTTAGCGGGGGACTCCCGCACCGCTTACGAGCAGTACTTC.

This clonotype was counted ten times or more. This rearrangement joins TRBV10-3 to TRBJ1-4, with 10 bases lining up with TRBD1. This CDR3 has 14 amino acids. CDR1 and CDR2 from the germline V gene are ENHRY and SYGVKD. With 6 bases clipped from V and 5 bases from J, the junction kept 3 bases outside the gene matches. DNA for the CDR3: TGTGCCATCAGGGAGGACAGGGGGAATGAAAAACTGTTTTTT. It is translated as CAIREDRGNEKLFF.

In this sample, this clonotype turned up many times. CDR3 bases: TGCGCCAGCAGCTTGGGAGTCAGAATGAACACCGGGGAGCTGTTTTTT. It specifies CASSLGVRMNTGELFF. The chain recombines TRBV5-1 with TRBJ2-2; D gene ambiguous. Germline CDR1 and CDR2: SGHRS and YFSETQ. This CDR3 is 16 amino acids long. V was cut by 0 bases and J by 1 base, with 10 bases left in between.

This clonotype showed up many times. The rearrangement joins TRBV10-3 to TRBJ2-7; 7 nucleotides align to TRBD1. The CDR3 loop spans 14 amino acids. With 6 bases clipped from V and 2 bases from J, the junction kept 7 bases outside the gene matches. Germline V CDR1 and CDR2: ENHRY, SYGVKD. The CDR3 region has the DNA TGTGCCATCAGGGGGACAGTGAACACCTACGAGCAGTACTTC. Translation: CAIRGTVNTYEQYF.

This clonotype was observed many times. J is TRBJ1-1 and V is TRBV6-2 or TRBV6-3, with D uncertain. Trimming stripped 6 bases from V and 5 bases from J, with 10 bases between. CDR3 length: 12 residues. Germline V gene data show CDR1 as MNHEY and CDR2 as SVGEGT. The CDR3 spells CASRQYRTEAFF. CDR3 DNA sequence: TGTGCCAGCAGACAATACCGGACTGAAGCTTTCTTT.

This clonotype was detected ten times or more. The chain combines TRBV25-1 with TRBJ1-4, with TRBD1 matching over 7 bases. This CDR3 comprises 15 residues. Germline CDR1 is MGHDK and CDR2 is SYGVNS. Trimming at V came to 4 bases and at J to 6 bases, leaving 8 bases not matched to a gene. The CDR3, as DNA: TGTGCCAGCAGTGCTATGACAGGGCGGGATGAAAAACTGTTTTTT. This gives the protein CASSAMTGRDEKLFF.

The sample holds many counts of this clonotype. The rearrangement uses TRBV5-4 and TRBJ2-3; 11 nucleotides align to TRBD2. The CDR3 loop spans 19 amino acids. CDR1 SGHNT and CDR2 YYREEE come from the germline V gene (reference sequence). With 4 bases clipped from V and 1 base from J, the junction kept 14 bases outside the gene matches. In DNA, the CDR3 is TGTGCCAGCAGCCCGGGGCCGGGACTAGCGGACGGGGGCACAGATACGCAGTATTTT. Its translation: CASSPGPGLADGGTDTQYF.

The chain uses TRBV4-3 and TRBJ2-3; the match to TRBD2 covers 8 bases. This CDR3 comprises 16 residues. Trimming took 4 bases from V and 1 from J; bases not matched to a gene: 7. Germline values: CDR1 LGHNA, CDR2 YSLEER. For the CDR3, the DNA is TGCGCCAGCAGCCTCACGGGGCGGGGGGGCACAGATACGCAGTATTTT. Translated: CASSLTGRGGTDTQYF.

This clonotype was detected many times. The chain links TRBV5-1 to TRBJ1-5, with 9 positions matching TRBD1. This CDR3 is 15 amino acids long. Per the germline V gene, CDR1 is SGHRS and CDR2 is YFSETQ. Trimming cost V 4 bases and J 2 bases; bases outside gene matches: 4. The CDR3 loop is CASSAGQGGNQPQHF. The CDR3 DNA sequence: TGCGCCAGCAGCGCGGGACAGGGCGGCAATCAGCCCCAGCATTTT.

This clonotype was counted a few times. This may be a read error: a much more frequent sequence differs by one nucleotide. The chain carries TRBV6-1 and TRBJ1-1, with TRBD1 as a possible D gene (6 bases). V dropped 6 bases and J dropped 4 bases, with 24 bases sitting between them. The CDR3 has 17 amino acids. Germline CDR1 and CDR2: MNHNS and SASEGT. In DNA, the CDR3 is TGTGCCAGCAGCGAAACAGGGTATAGGTGTGCGGGCACTGAAGCTTTCTTT. Amino acid sequence: CASSETGYRCAGTEAFF.

At least ten counts were recorded for this clonotype. This chain uses TRBV11-1 with TRBJ1-2; no reliable D call. Germline V gene data show CDR1 as SGHAT and CDR2 as FQDESV (reference sequence). Trimming pared 4 bases from V and 5 bases from J, leaving 8 bases between. The CDR3 has 12 amino acids. The CDR3 DNA sequence: TGTGCCAGCAGCTGGGATTCATATGGCTACACCTTC. This translates into CASSWDSYGYTF.

There are many counts of this clonotype. J is TRBJ1-2 and V is TRBV7-9; D unclear. This CDR3 contains 14 residues. V was clipped by 5 bases and J by 4 bases, with 14 bases between them. Germline-derived CDR1 and CDR2 are SEHNR and FQNEAQ (reference sequence). CDR3 in DNA: TGTGCCAGCAGCCGAACTACAGCGATCTATGGCTACACCTTC. It encodes CASSRTTAIYGYTF.

This clonotype was seen many times. The V and J genes are TRBV12-3 or TRBV12-4 and TRBJ1-5; D is possibly TRBD1 (5 bases). Trimming took off 5 bases at V and 9 bases at J, with 11 bases between the two ends. This CDR3 spans 12 amino acids. CDR3: CASSEQGGPQHF. The CDR3 region has the DNA TGTGCCAGCAGTGAGCAGGGTGGGCCCCAGCATTTT.

This clonotype was seen many times. The chain carries TRBV20-1 and TRBJ1-6; D is perhaps TRBD1 (6 bases). The germline V gene encodes CDR1 DFQATT and CDR2 SNEGSKA (reference sequence). The CDR3 totals 15 residues. The germline V and J ends were trimmed by 3 bases and 9 bases, with 18 bases remaining between them. The CDR3, as DNA: TGCAGTGCTAGCCCCGGAACAGGGAGAGGTTCACCCCTCCACTTT. It is translated as CSASPGTGRGSPLHF.